The clone carrying this T cell receptor beta chain was counted between two and nine times. The antigen remains unidentified. The data were taken from a study of T cell repertoires in cytomegalovirus infection. Study as a whole: Signatures in public TCR beta sequences pointed to both CMV infection and matching HLA type. Overall study findings and caveats: Dominating the ex vivo response were TCR beta clonotypes that were CMV-specific and HLA-C-restricted. Adding up the frequency of public TCR beta families identified people who carried CMV plus the relevant HLA.

TCRdb ran MiXCR on the reads and lists one entry per CDR3 protein. Seen here are hundreds of thousands of distinct CDR3 sequences, over 9% observed once, and the top ten hold about a tenth. Sequences were obtained from PBMCs. This TCR was sampled from a human donor in good health (CMV status not recorded). Some clones in this sample may be carry-over from other donors' samples.

Written as DNA, the CDR3 is TGCGCCAGCAGACCTTTGGGACAGGGGTATGGCTACACCTTC. Amino acids: CASRPLGQGYGYTF. The chain combines TRBV4-1 with TRBJ1-2; TRBD1 aligns across 10 bases. The CDR3 loop spans 14 amino acids. Looked up from germline, CDR1 is MGHRA and CDR2 is YSYEKL. V was pared by 6 bases and J by 5 bases, with 6 bases of the junction left unmatched.